A selection of T cell receptor beta chains follows, all from one sample in a study of blood T cell repertoires in COVID-19. Here immunoSEQ multiplex PCR was the method, and the copy in TCRdb shows in-frame clones only, minus some. The profile shows 70,000 to 100,000 clones, around nine tenths of them singletons. The specimen sequenced was peripheral blood. Receptor source: a woman in her seventies with acute or convalescent COVID-19. CDR3s include the opening cysteine and the closing phenylalanine or tryptophan. A D gene is named only where the DNA matches it firmly. Clone size is given for some rows only: seen once, a few or many times, or a class if the clone is expanded.

j_call v_call d_call clone_size cdr3_nt cdr3_aa
TRBJ2-3 TRBV7-9 TRBD2 once TGTGCCAGCAGCCCCAGACTAGCCCCAGATACGCAGTATTTT CASSPRLAPDTQYF
TRBJ2-2 TRBV6-4 - - TGTGCCAGCAGTGACGAGGGGGCCGGGGAGCTGTTTTTT CASSDEGAGELFF
TRBJ2-7 TRBV27 - - TGTGCCAGCAGTTTACAGGGGACCTCCTACGAGCAGTACTTC CASSLQGTSYEQYF
TRBJ2-3 TRBV29-1 - - TGCAGCTTAAAACAGGGTAGTGGCACAGATACGCAGTATTTT CSLKQGSGTDTQYF
TRBJ2-7 TRBV5-1 TRBD1 - TGCGCCAGCAGCTTGGGGACAGGGAACTCCTACGAGCAGTACTTC CASSLGTGNSYEQYF
TRBJ2-2 TRBV5-4 - - TGTGCCAGCAGCCCACCCGGCCGGGGGAACACCGGGGAGCTGTTTTTT CASSPPGRGNTGELFF
TRBJ2-7 TRBV11-3 TRBD1 - TGTGCCAGCAGCCGAACAGGGGTGGGTCCCACCTACGAGCAGTACTTC CASSRTGVGPTYEQYF
TRBJ1-3 TRBV5-4 TRBD1 - TGTGCCAGCAGCCCAAGTGCGGGACAGGGGATATCTGGAAACACCATATATTTT CASSPSAGQGISGNTIYF
TRBJ1-1 TRBV15 - - TGTGCCACCAGCAGGGACAGCTTTAACACTGAAGCTTTCTTT CATSRDSFNTEAFF
TRBJ2-7 TRBV27 TRBD1 - TGTGCCAGCAGTACGGGAACAGGGGCACTCTGGTACGAGCAGTACTTC CASSTGTGALWYEQYF
TRBJ2-1 TRBV18 TRBD2 - TGTGCCAGCTCGACTAGCGGGAGGGCCTCTGATGAGCAGTTCTTC CASSTSGRASDEQFF
TRBJ1-2 TRBV18 - - TGTGCCAGCTCACCACCGTTGGTGGGGAGTCATGGCTACACCTTC CASSPPLVGSHGYTF
TRBJ1-3 TRBV11-2 - - TGTGCCAGCAGTTCAGGGGTTGGGAACACCATATATTTT CASSSGVGNTIYF
TRBJ2-1 TRBV7-2 - - TGTGCCAGCAGCTTATCCCGCGGGACCTACAATGAGCAGTTCTTC CASSLSRGTYNEQFF
TRBJ1-6 TRBV2 - - TGTGCCAGCAGGGCAAGGGAGAGCTCCTATAATTCACCCCTCCACTTT CASRARESSYNSPLHF
TRBJ2-1 TRBV6-5 TRBD2 once TGTGCCAGCAGCGCGATACAGGCCGGGACTAAAGAGCAGTTCTTC CASSAIQAGTKEQFF
TRBJ1-1 TRBV19 - - TGTGCCAGTAGTATTGGGCGGCGGGGTGAAGCTTTCTTT CASSIGRRGEAFF
TRBJ1-5 TRBV2 - - TGTGCCAGCAGTGAAGTGTACGGGGTATTGAATCAGCCCCAGCATTTT CASSEVYGVLNQPQHF
TRBJ1-3 TRBV9 - - TGTGCCAGCAGCGTAGGACTAGGACTTGGGGCTGGAAACACCATATATTTT CASSVGLGLGAGNTIYF
TRBJ2-5 TRBV5-4 - - TGTGCCAGCAGCTTGGAGTCGGAAGAGACCCAGTACTTC CASSLESEETQYF
TRBJ2-1 TRBV9 - - TGTGCCAGCAGCGTAGCATCGCGGGACTACAATGAGCAGTTCTTC CASSVASRDYNEQFF
TRBJ1-1 TRBV28 - - TGTGCCAGCAGTCGATCGGCAGGGGATCCCACTGAAGCTTTCTTT CASSRSAGDPTEAFF
TRBJ2-1 TRBV19 TRBD2 - TGTGCCAGTAGTATAGCTAGCGGGAGTGAGCAGTTCTTC CASSIASGSEQFF
TRBJ1-1 TRBV4-1 - - TGCGCCAGCAGCCAAGGCCAGATGAACACTGAAGCTTTCTTT CASSQGQMNTEAFF
TRBJ1-1 TRBV28 TRBD1 - TGTGCCAGCATTCTGACAGGGGTTAAGGGTGCTTTCTTT CASILTGVKGAFF
TRBJ2-7 TRBV28 TRBD2 - TGTGCCAGCAGTTTCTCCCTCGGAGCGGGGGGCTACGAGCAGTACTTC CASSFSLGAGGYEQYF
TRBJ2-1 TRBV9 TRBD2 - TGTGCCAGCAGCGTAGGGGCGGGAGGCTCCAATGAGCAGTTCTTC CASSVGAGGSNEQFF
TRBJ1-2 TRBV5-4 TRBD1 - TGTGCCAGCAGCTTAAGGACAGGGGGCGACTATGGCTACACCTTC CASSLRTGGDYGYTF
TRBJ2-3 TRBV5-1 - - TGCGCCAGCAGCTTGTTGGTCGGAGATACGCAGTATTTT CASSLLVGDTQYF